These 25 T cell receptor beta chains were all obtained from the same sample, sequenced in a study of T cell responses to AZD1222 COVID-19 vaccine. Some clones are missing from TCRdb's copy, which holds only in-frame ones; the method was immunoSEQ multiplex PCR. The table records around 150,000 clones, 75% to 95% of them present only once. Sample: peripheral blood, taken on day 0 of AZD1222 vaccination. These receptor sequences come from an adult in good health.

The rearrangement links TRBV12-5 to TRBJ1-5; a weak D match, TRBD1 (6 bases). CDR1 and CDR2 from the germline V gene are LGHNT and FRNRAP. There are 15 residues in the CDR3. V lost 7 bases to trimming and J lost 6 bases, with 19 bases between them. Here the CDR3 DNA reads TGTGCTAGTGTGGGAGGTGGGGGCCTAAGTCAGCCCCAGCATTTT. Amino acids: CASVGGGGLSQPQHF.

The rearrangement uses TRBV6-6 and TRBJ2-1; 9 positions match TRBD2. CDR3 length: 17 amino acids. CDR1 MNHNY and CDR2 SVGAGI come from the germline V gene (reference sequence). After removal of 5 bases from V and 7 bases from J, the junction contained 15 bases not matched to a gene. Here the CDR3 reads CASSPGLANEWGNEQFF. For the CDR3, the DNA is TGTGCCAGCAGTCCCGGACTAGCGAACGAGTGGGGAAATGAGCAGTTCTTC.

The chain employs TRBV7-2 and TRBJ2-7; 8 positions agree with TRBD1. CDR1 is SGHTA, CDR2 FQGNSA, per germline. V trimming: 4 bases; J trimming: 5 bases; junction bases outside the gene matches: 7. The CDR3 sequence is 14 residues long. CDR3 coding DNA: TGTGCCAGCAGCTCACGGACAGGGTTAGACGAGCAGTACTTC. It specifies CASSSRTGLDEQYF.

This clone showed up just once. The chain combines TRBV3-1 (or the pseudogene TRBV3-2) with TRBJ2-3, with TRBD2 identical over 7 bases. This CDR3 is 16 amino acids long. Germline CDR1 is LGHDT and CDR2 is YNNKEL (reference sequence). V lost 4 bases, J lost 2 bases, and 9 bases stayed unmatched. CDR3 loop: CASSPTAGVTTDTQYF. CDR3 nucleotide sequence: TGTGCCAGCAGCCCAACCGCGGGGGTTACCACAGATACGCAGTATTTT.

The chain carries TRBV2 and TRBJ2-7; 9 bases are a match to TRBD1. CDR1 and CDR2 (germline): SNHLY, FYNNEI. The trim removed 4 bases at V and 0 bases at J, leaving 10 bases unmatched. The CDR3 length is 17 residues. The CDR3 DNA reads TGTGCCAGCAGTGTCCCGGGACAGGGCCTACCCTCCTACGAGCAGTACTTC. It specifies CASSVPGQGLPSYEQYF.

Here the CDR3 reads CASSAVGVSGNTIYF. For the CDR3, the DNA is TGTGCCAGCAGTGCGGTAGGGGTCTCTGGAAACACCATATATTTT. The J gene is TRBJ1-3, the V gene TRBV25-1; possibly TRBD1 for D (5 bases). CDR1 and CDR2 (germline): MGHDK, SYGVNS. The CDR3 has 15 residues. V was shortened by 4 bases and J by 0 bases, with 10 bases between the two germline ends.

The CDR3 DNA sequence: TGTGCCAGCTCACCACTCGGCCAGGGCGGTGAGAACACTGAAGCTTTCTTT. Protein: CASSPLGQGGENTEAFF. The chain carries TRBV18 and TRBJ1-1; TRBD1 is a possible D gene (5 bases). Trimming stripped 1 base from V and 1 base from J, with 16 bases between. This CDR3 spans 17 amino acids. Germline V gives CDR1 KGHSH, CDR2 LQKENI.

The J gene is TRBJ1-4, the V gene TRBV3-1 (or the pseudogene TRBV3-2), with unresolved D. This CDR3 is 15 amino acids long. From germline, CDR1 is LGHDT and CDR2 YNNKEL (reference sequence). V was shortened by 0 bases and J by 5 bases, with 10 bases between the two germline ends. The DNA of the CDR3 is TGTGCCAGCAGCCAAGATCCGGGTCCCAATGAAAAACTGTTTTTT. Its translation: CASSQDPGPNEKLFF.

V and J are TRBV10-3 and TRBJ1-2; D remains ambiguous. V lost 2 bases and J lost 4, with 20 bases in between. This CDR3 has 17 residues. Germline assignment: CDR1 ENHRY and CDR2 SYGVKD. The CDR3 protein is CAISERGLSDTRYGYTF. CDR3 in DNA: TGTGCCATCAGTGAGCGGGGATTGTCCGACACGCGCTATGGCTACACCTTC.

The rearrangement uses TRBV5-1 and TRBJ1-2; 7 bases agree with TRBD1. Trimming removed 3 bases from V and 6 bases from J; junction bases left unmatched: 11. The CDR3 extends over 15 amino acids. Germline CDR1 reads SGHRS; CDR2 reads YFSETQ. In nucleotides, the CDR3 is TGCGCCAGCAGCTACAACAGGGGTCCCTCGGATGGCTACACCTTC. Translated, it gives CASSYNRGPSDGYTF.

The chain couples TRBV18 to TRBJ2-7, with D hard to call. Trimming cost V 3 bases and J 3 bases, with 12 bases left between them. The CDR3 totals 14 residues. In germline, CDR1 is KGHSH, CDR2 LQKENI. DNA for the CDR3: TGTGCCAGCTCACCCGCCGCTTCAGGCTACGAGCAGTACTTC. Translating gives CASSPAASGYEQYF.

The chain recombines TRBV4-2 with TRBJ2-7; 7 bases fit TRBD1. Looked up from germline, CDR1 is LGHNA and CDR2 is YNFKEQ. The CDR3 totals 15 residues. Losses at the gene ends were 4 bases for V and 3 bases for J; bases not matched to a gene: 9. The CDR3 bases are TGTGCCAGCAGCCTTCGCCCCGGACAGGACTACGAGCAGTACTTC. Residues: CASSLRPGQDYEQYF.

The CDR3 sequence is CASGSLSSQETQYF. DNA for the CDR3: TGTGCCAGCGGCAGTTTAAGTTCGCAAGAGACCCAGTACTTC. The chain is built from TRBV7-9 and TRBJ2-5; D is uncertain. The CDR3 contains 14 residues. The germline CDR1 and CDR2 sequences are SEHNR and FQNEAQ (reference sequence). Trimming left V 8 bases short and J 2 bases short, with 15 bases between.

This sequence joins TRBV7-8 and TRBJ2-7; D remains unclear. CDR1 and CDR2 (germline): SGHVS, FQNEAQ. Trimming took 1 base from V and 0 from J, leaving 13 bases between them. The CDR3 is made up of 16 amino acids. CDR3 nucleotides: TGTGCCAGCAGCTTAGGTCCCCGACTCCACTCCTACGAGCAGTACTTC. Protein product: CASSLGPRLHSYEQYF.

This chain uses TRBV7-2 with TRBJ2-3, with TRBD1 as a possible D gene (5 bases). The germline V and J ends were trimmed by 5 bases and 3 bases, with 9 bases remaining between them. This CDR3 has 13 amino acids. The germline V gene has CDR1 SGHTA and CDR2 FQGNSA. The CDR3 nucleotides are TGTGCCAGCAGCCCCCAGGGAACAGATACGCAGTATTTT. It is translated as CASSPQGTDTQYF.

The chain couples TRBV9 to TRBJ2-1; D may be TRBD1 (5 bases). CDR1 SGDLS and CDR2 YYNGEE come from the germline V gene. Trimming stripped 5 bases from V and 5 bases from J, with 17 bases between. The CDR3 extends over 15 amino acids. The CDR3 region is CASRGLGAENNEQFF. The DNA of the CDR3 is TGTGCCAGCAGAGGCCTAGGGGCCGAAAACAATGAGCAGTTCTTC.

This clone is a singleton in its sample. The J gene is TRBJ2-3, the V gene TRBV3-1 (or the pseudogene TRBV3-2); D unresolved. CDR3 size: 14 residues. Germline V CDR1 and CDR2: LGHDT, YNNKEL (reference sequence). Trimming left V 0 bases short and J 1 base short, with 5 bases between. The CDR3 nucleotides read TGTGCCAGCAGCCAAGAGGCACGCACAGATACGCAGTATTTT. Its translation: CASSQEARTDTQYF.

The chain joins TRBV5-4 to TRBJ1-3, with D possibly being TRBD1 (5 bases). Germline assignment: CDR1 SGHNT and CDR2 YYREEE (reference sequence). The CDR3 length is 15 residues. Deletions cut 4 bases from V and 0 bases from J, with 11 bases between. CDR3 coding DNA: TGTGCCAGCAGCCTCGACAGCGGCTCTGGAAACACCATATATTTT. Encoded protein: CASSLDSGSGNTIYF.

The rearrangement joins TRBV6-6 to TRBJ2-2, with D tentatively TRBD2 (5 bases). Trimming stripped 3 bases from V and 4 bases from J, with 6 bases between. CDR3 length equals 13 residues. From germline, CDR1 is MNHNY and CDR2 SVGAGI (reference sequence). The CDR3, as DNA: TGTGCCAGCAGTTATGCGGGCACCGGGGAGCTGTTTTTT. Protein sequence: CASSYAGTGELFF.

This chain joins TRBV18 and TRBJ1-2; the match to TRBD1 covers 8 bases. CDR1 is KGHSH, CDR2 LQKENI, per germline. CDR3 length equals 16 residues. V shed 3 bases, J shed 0 bases, and the junction held 6 bases outside the gene matches. The CDR3 loop reads CASSPGTGQANYGYTF. The CDR3 DNA follows: TGTGCCAGCTCACCTGGGACGGGACAGGCTAACTATGGCTACACCTTC.

The chain carries TRBV11-3 and TRBJ1-1; weak D call: TRBD1 (5 bases). CDR3 length: 13 amino acids. V shed 5 bases and J shed 0 bases, with 7 bases lying between them. Germline CDR1 reads SGHNT; CDR2 reads YENEEA. CDR3 sequence: CASSPGMNTEAFF. In DNA form, the CDR3 reads TGTGCCAGCAGCCCAGGGATGAACACTGAAGCTTTCTTT.

This clone was recorded once. The chain couples TRBV5-4 to TRBJ2-7, with D possibly being TRBD2 (6 bases). CDR3 size: 13 residues. Trimming shortened V by 6 bases and J by 4 bases, and 14 bases separated the two germline ends. Germline V gives CDR1 SGHNT, CDR2 YYREEE (reference sequence). The CDR3 DNA is TGTGCCAGCAAACAAGGCGGACTATACGAGCAGTACTTC. This gives the protein CASKQGGLYEQYF.

The chain couples TRBV7-2 to TRBJ2-7; D is undetermined. V was trimmed by 5 bases and J by 6 bases, leaving 20 bases between them. There are 15 residues in the CDR3. Germline CDR1 SGHTA, CDR2 FQGNSA. DNA for the CDR3: TGTGCCAGCAGCCCGATGGGTCCACGAAGGCTCGAGCAGTACTTC. This codes for CASSPMGPRRLEQYF. The whole variable domain, filled in from reference TRBV7-2 and TRBJ2-7, reads GAGVSQSPSNKVTEKGKDVELRCDPISGHTALYWYRQSLGQGLEFLIYFQGNSAPDKSGLPSDRFSAERTGGSVSTLTIQRTQQEDSAVYLCASSPMGPRRLEQYFGPGTRLTVT.

The CDR3, as DNA: TGTGCCAGTAGTATCCCGGGTTGGAGGGAGCAGTACTTC. Translation gives CASSIPGWREQYF. The chain carries TRBV19 and TRBJ2-7; tentatively, D is TRBD2 (5 bases). Trimming took 3 bases from V and 7 from J, leaving 13 bases between them. The CDR3 loop spans 13 amino acids. Germline lookup yields CDR1 LNHDA and CDR2 SQIVND (reference sequence). The full variable domain, its missing parts supplied by reference TRBV19 and TRBJ2-7, is DGGITQSPKYLFRKEGQNVTLSCEQNLNHDAMYWYRQDPGQGLRLIYYSQIVNDFQKGDIAEGYSVSREKKESFPLTVTSAQKNPTAFYLCASSIPGWREQYFGPGTRLTVT.

This rearrangement joins TRBV29-1 to TRBJ1-1; a possible D gene is TRBD1 (5 bases). This CDR3 has 14 amino acids. V lost 7 bases and J lost 6, with 21 bases in between. Germline V gene lookup returns CDR1 SQVTM and CDR2 ANQGSEA. This chain's CDR3 is CSARERQKSPEAFF. The CDR3 DNA follows: TGCAGCGCCCGCGAGCGACAGAAGTCCCCTGAAGCTTTCTTT.